The entry below describes one TCR beta chain. TCRdb re-derived calls from the 5' RACE reads in MiXCR, one entry per CDR3 protein. The table has under 300,000 distinct CDR3 sequences, about 12% seen once. The sample belongs to a study of identical twins. This CDR3 is 14 amino acids long. CDR1 is SGHAT, CDR2 FQNNGV, per germline. The V and J ends lost 1 base and 3 bases respectively, with 10 bases between them. These data were likewise used in another study, on yellow fever vaccine responses in identical twins. This second study notes: It has been reported that, in twins, the vaccine T cell response seemed partly convergent and partly personalized.

The material sequenced was memory (CD45RO+) T cells sorted from blood. This sequence joins TRBV11-2 and TRBJ2-7; D uncertain. The sequence was obtained from a woman aged 18-30 years in good health. CDR3 amino acids: CASSLVVGVYEQYF. In DNA form, the CDR3 reads TGTGCCAGCAGCTTAGTAGTAGGTGTCTACGAGCAGTACTTC.